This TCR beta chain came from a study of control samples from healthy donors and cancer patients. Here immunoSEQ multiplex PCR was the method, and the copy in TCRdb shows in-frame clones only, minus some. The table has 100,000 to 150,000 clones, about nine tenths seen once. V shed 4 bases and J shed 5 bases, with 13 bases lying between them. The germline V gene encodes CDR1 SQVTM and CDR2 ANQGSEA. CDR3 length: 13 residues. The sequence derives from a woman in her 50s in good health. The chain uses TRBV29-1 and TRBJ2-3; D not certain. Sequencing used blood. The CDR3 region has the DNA TGCAGCGTTGGGTTCCTAACCGGAGATACGCAGTATTTT. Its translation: CSVGFLTGDTQYF.